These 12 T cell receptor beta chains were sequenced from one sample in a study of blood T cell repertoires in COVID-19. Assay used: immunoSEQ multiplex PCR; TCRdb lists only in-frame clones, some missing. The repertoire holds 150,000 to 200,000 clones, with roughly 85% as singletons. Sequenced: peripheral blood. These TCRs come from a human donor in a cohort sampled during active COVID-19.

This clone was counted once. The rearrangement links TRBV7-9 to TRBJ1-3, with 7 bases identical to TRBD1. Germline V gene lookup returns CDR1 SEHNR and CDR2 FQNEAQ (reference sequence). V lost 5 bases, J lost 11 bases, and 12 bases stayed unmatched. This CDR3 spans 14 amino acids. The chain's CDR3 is CASSPGQALSAIYF. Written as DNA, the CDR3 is TGTGCCAGCAGCCCTGGACAGGCCCTCAGCGCCATATATTTT. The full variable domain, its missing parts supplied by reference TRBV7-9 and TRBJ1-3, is DTGVSQNPRHKITKRGQNVTFRCDPISEHNRLYWYRQTLGQGPEFLTYFQNEAQLEKSRLLSDRFSAERPKGSFSTLEIQRTEQGDSAMYLCASSPGQALSAIYFGEGSWLTVV.

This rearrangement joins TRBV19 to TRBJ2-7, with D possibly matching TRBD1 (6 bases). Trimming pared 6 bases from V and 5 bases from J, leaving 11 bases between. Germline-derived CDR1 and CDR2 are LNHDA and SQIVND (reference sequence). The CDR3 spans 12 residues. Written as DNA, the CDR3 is TGTGCCAGTAGGGGACAAGTCAACGAGCAGTACTTC. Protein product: CASRGQVNEQYF.

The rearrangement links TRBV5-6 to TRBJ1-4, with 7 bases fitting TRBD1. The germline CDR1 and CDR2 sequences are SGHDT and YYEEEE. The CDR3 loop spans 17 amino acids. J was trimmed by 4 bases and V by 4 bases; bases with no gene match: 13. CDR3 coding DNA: TGTGCCAGCAGCCCGAAATGGCCGGGACAGCGTAATGAAAAACTGTTTTTT. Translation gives CASSPKWPGQRNEKLFF. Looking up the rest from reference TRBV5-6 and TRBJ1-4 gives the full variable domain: DAGVTQSPTHLIKTRGQQVTLRCSPKSGHDTVSWYQQALGQGPQFIFQYYEEEERQRGNFPDRFSGHQFPNYSSELNVNALLLGDSALYLCASSPKWPGQRNEKLFFGSGTQLSVL.

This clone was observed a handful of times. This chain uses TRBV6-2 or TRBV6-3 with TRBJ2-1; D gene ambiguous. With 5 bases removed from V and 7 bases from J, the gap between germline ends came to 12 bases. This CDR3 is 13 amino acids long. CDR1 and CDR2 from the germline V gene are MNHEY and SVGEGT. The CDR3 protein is CASSVTPRNEQFF. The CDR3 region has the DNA TGTGCCAGCAGTGTTACCCCGCGAAATGAGCAGTTCTTC.

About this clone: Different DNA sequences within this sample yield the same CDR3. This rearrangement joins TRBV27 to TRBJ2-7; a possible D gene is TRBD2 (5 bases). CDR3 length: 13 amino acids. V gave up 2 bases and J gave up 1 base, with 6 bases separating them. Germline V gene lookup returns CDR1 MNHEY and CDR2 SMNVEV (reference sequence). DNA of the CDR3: TGTGCCAGCAGTTTACGAGGGTCCTACGAGCAGTACTTC. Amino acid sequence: CASSLRGSYEQYF.

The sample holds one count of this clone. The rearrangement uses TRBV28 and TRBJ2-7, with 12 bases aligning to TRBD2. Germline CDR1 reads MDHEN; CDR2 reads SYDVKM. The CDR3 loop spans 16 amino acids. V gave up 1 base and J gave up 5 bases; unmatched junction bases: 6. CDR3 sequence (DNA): TGTGCCAGCAGTTTATTGACTAGCGGGAGTTTAGACGAGCAGTACTTC. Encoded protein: CASSLLTSGSLDEQYF. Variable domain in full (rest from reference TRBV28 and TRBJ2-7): DVKVTQSSRYLVKRTGEKVFLECVQDMDHENMFWYRQDPGLGLRLIYFSYDVKMKEKGDIPEGYSVSREKKERFSLILESASTNQTSMYLCASSLLTSGSLDEQYFGPGTRLTVT.

The CDR3 is CASSQDPSHNEQFF. The CDR3, as DNA: TGCGCCAGCAGCCAAGATCCTAGCCACAATGAGCAGTTCTTC. The J gene is TRBJ2-1, the V gene TRBV4-1; perhaps TRBD2 as D (5 bases). With 0 bases removed from V and 5 bases from J, the gap between germline ends came to 8 bases. Germline lookup yields CDR1 MGHRA and CDR2 YSYEKL. The CDR3 is made up of 14 amino acids.

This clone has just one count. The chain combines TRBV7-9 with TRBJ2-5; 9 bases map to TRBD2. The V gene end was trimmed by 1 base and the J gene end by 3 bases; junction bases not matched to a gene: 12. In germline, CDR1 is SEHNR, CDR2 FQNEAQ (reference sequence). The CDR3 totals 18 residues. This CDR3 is CASSLVPLAGTIKETQYF. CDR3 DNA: TGTGCCAGCAGCTTAGTTCCGCTAGCGGGGACTATCAAAGAGACCCAGTACTTC.

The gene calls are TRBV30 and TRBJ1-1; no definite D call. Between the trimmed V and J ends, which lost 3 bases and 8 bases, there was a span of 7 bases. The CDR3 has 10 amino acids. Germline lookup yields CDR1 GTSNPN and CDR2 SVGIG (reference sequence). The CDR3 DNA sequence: TGTGCCTGGAGCCGAGGGGAAGCTTTCTTT. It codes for CAWSRGEAFF.

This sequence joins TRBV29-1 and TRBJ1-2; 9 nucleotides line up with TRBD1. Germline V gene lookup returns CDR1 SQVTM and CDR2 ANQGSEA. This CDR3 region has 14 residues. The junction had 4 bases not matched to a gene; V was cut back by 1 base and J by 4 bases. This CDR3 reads CSVEGGTGRYGYTF. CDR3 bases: TGCAGCGTTGAAGGCGGGACAGGGCGCTATGGCTACACCTTC.

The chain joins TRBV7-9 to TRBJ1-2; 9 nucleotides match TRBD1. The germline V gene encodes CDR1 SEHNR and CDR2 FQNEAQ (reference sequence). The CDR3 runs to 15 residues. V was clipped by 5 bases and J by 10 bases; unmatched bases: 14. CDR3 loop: CASSRGQGGLLTYTF. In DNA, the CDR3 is TGTGCCAGCAGCCGGGGACAGGGTGGACTCTTAACCTACACCTTC. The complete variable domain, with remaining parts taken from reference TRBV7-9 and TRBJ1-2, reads DTGVSQNPRHKITKRGQNVTFRCDPISEHNRLYWYRQTLGQGPEFLTYFQNEAQLEKSRLLSDRFSAERPKGSFSTLEIQRTEQGDSAMYLCASSRGQGGLLTYTFGSGTRLTVV.

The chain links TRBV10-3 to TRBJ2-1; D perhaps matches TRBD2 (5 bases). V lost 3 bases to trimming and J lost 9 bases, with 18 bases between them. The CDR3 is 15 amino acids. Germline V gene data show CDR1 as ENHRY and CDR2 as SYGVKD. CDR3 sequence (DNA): TGTGCCATCAGTGATCAGGTCCTCGGTGAGGGTGAGCAGTTCTTC. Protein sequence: CAISDQVLGEGEQFF.